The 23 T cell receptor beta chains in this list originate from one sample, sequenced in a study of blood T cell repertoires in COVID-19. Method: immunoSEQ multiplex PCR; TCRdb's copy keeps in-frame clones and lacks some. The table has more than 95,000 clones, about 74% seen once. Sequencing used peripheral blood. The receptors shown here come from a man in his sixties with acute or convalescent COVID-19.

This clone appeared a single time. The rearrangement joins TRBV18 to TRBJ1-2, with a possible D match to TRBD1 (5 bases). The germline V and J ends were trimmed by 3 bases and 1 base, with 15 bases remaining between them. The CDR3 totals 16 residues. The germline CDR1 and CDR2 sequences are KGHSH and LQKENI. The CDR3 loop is CASSPGGAAFNYGYTF. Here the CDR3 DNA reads TGTGCCAGCTCACCGGGAGGGGCAGCTTTTAACTATGGCTACACCTTC. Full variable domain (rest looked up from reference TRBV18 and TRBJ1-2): NAGVMQNPRHLVRRRGQEARLRCSPMKGHSHVYWYRQLPEEGLKFMVYLQKENIIDESGMPKERFSAEFPKEGPSILRIQQVVRGDSAAYFCASSPGGAAFNYGYTFGSGTRLTVV.

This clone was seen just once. The CDR3 region has the DNA TGTGCCAGCAGACAACAGGACACTGAAGCTTTCTTT. It specifies CASRQQDTEAFF. The V and J genes are TRBV27 and TRBJ1-1, with a possible D match to TRBD1 (5 bases). The germline V gene has CDR1 MNHEY and CDR2 SMNVEV (reference sequence). This CDR3 is built from 12 residues. V gave up 6 bases and J gave up 3 bases, with 8 bases separating them.

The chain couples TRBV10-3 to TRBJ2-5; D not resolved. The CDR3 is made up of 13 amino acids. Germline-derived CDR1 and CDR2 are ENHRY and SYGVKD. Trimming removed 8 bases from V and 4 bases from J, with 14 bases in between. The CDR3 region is CAIGPAGPETQYF. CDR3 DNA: TGTGCCATCGGTCCAGCTGGGCCAGAGACCCAGTACTTC.

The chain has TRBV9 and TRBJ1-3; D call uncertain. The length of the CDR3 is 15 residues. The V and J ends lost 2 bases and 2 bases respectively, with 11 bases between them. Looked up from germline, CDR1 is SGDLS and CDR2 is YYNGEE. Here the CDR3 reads CASSVHTSTGNTIYF. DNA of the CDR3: TGTGCCAGCAGCGTCCACACGTCAACTGGAAACACCATATATTTT.

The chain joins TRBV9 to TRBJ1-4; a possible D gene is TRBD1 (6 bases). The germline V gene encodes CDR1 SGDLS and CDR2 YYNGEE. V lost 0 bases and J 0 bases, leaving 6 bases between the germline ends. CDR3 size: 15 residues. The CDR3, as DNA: TGTGCCAGCAGCGTAGCAGGGGCAACTAATGAAAAACTGTTTTTT. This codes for CASSVAGATNEKLFF.

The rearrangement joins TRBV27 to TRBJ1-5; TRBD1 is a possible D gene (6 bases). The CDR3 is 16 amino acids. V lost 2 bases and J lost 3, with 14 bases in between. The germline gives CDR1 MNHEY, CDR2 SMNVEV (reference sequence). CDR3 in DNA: TGTGCCAGCAGTTTAGATCCGGGGGGACACAATCAGCCCCAGCATTTT. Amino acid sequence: CASSLDPGGHNQPQHF.

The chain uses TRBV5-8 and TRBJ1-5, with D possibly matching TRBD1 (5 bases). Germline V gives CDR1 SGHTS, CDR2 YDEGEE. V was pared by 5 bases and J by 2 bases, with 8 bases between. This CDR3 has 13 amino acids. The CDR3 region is CASRETGNQPQHF. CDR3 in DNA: TGTGCCAGCAGGGAGACAGGCAATCAGCCCCAGCATTTT.

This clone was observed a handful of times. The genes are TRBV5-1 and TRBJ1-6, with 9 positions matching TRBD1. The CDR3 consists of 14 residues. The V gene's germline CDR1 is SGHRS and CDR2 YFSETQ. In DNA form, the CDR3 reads TGCGCGTCGCGGAGGACAGGGGATAATTCACCCCTCCACTTT. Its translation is CASRRTGDNSPLHF.

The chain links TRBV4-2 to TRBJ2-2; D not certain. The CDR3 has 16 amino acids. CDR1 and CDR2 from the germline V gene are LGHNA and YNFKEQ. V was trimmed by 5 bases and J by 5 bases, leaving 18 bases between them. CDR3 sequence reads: CASSEMAAMRTGELFF. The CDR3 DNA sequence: TGTGCCAGCAGCGAAATGGCCGCAATGCGGACCGGGGAGCTGTTTTTT.

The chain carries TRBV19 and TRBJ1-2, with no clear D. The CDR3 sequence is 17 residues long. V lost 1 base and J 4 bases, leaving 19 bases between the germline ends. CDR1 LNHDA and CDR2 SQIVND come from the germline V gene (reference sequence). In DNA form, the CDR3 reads TGTGCCAGTAGTATAGGTTATGGCGAAGAAGAGGTCTATGGCTACACCTTC. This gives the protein CASSIGYGEEEVYGYTF.

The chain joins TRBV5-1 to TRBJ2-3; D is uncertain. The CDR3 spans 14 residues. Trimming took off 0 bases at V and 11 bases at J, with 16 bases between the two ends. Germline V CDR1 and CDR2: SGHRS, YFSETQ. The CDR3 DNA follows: TGCGCCAGCAGCTTGGAAGTGGCCCCAGAAAAGCAGTATTTT. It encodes CASSLEVAPEKQYF.

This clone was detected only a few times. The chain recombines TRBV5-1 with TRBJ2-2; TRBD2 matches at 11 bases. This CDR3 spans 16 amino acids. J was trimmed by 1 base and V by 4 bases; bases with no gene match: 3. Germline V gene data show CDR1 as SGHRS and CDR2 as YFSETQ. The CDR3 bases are TGCGCCAGCAGCCGGGGGACTAGCGGGAACACCGGGGAGCTGTTTTTT. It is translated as CASSRGTSGNTGELFF.

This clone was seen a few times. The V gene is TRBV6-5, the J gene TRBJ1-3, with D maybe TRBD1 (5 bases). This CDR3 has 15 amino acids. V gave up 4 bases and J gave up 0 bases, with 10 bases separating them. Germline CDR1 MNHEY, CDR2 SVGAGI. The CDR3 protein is CASSSSDISGNTIYF. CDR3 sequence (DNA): TGTGCCAGCAGTTCCTCGGACATCTCTGGAAACACCATATATTTT.

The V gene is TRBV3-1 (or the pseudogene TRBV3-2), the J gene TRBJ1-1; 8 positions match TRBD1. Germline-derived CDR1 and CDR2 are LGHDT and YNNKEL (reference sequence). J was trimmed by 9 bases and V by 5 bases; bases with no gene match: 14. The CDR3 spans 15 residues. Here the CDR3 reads CASSETHRQGMKAFF. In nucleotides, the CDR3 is TGTGCCAGCAGCGAAACGCACCGACAGGGGATGAAAGCTTTCTTT.

CDR3 in amino acids: CASSSGQGSTRGSPLHF. The CDR3 region has the DNA TGTGCCAGCAGCTCCGGACAGGGCTCTACCAGGGGTTCACCCCTCCACTTT. The chain joins TRBV7-2 to TRBJ1-6; 8 bases fit TRBD1. The CDR3 spans 17 residues. With V trimmed by 4 bases and J by 9 bases, 14 bases remained unmatched. Looked up from germline, CDR1 is SGHTA and CDR2 is FQGNSA.

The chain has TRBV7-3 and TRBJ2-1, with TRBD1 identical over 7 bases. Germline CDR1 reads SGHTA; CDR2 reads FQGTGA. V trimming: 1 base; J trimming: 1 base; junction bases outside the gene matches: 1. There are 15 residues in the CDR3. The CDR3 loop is CASSLNRGSYNEQFF. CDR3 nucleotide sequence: TGTGCCAGCAGCTTAAACAGGGGTTCCTACAATGAGCAGTTCTTC.

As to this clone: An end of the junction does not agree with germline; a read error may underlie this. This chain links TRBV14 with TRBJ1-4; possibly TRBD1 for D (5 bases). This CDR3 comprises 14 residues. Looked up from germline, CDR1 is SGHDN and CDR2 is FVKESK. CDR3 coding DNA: TGTGCCAGCAGCCAAGATGTGGCGGGGGATTCGATGGTTTTT. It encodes CASSQDVAGDSMVF. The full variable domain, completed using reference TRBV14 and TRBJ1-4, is EAGVTQFPSHSVIEKGQTVTLRCDPISGHDNLYWYRRVMGKEIKFLLHFVKESKQDESGMPNNRFLAERTGGTYSTLKVQPAELEDSGVYFCASSQDVAGDSMVFGSGTQLSVL.

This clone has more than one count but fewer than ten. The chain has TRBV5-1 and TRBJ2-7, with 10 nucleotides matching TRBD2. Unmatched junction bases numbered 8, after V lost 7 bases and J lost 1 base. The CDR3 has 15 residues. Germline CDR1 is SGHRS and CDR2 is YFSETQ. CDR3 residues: CASGRTSGDSYEQYF. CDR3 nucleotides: TGCGCCAGCGGACGAACTAGCGGGGATTCCTACGAGCAGTACTTC.

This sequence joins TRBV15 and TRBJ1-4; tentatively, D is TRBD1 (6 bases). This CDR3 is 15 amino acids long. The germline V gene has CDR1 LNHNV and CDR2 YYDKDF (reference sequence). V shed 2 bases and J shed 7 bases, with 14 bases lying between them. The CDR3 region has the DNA TGTGCCACCAGCAGACTGGTGGCAGGGGCTGAAAAACTGTTTTTT. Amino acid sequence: CATSRLVAGAEKLFF.

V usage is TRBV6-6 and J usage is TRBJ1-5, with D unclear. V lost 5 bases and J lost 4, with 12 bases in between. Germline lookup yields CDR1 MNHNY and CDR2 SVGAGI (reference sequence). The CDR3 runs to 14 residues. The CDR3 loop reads CASSPPEGNQPQHF. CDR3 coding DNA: TGTGCCAGCAGTCCCCCGGAGGGTAATCAGCCCCAGCATTTT.

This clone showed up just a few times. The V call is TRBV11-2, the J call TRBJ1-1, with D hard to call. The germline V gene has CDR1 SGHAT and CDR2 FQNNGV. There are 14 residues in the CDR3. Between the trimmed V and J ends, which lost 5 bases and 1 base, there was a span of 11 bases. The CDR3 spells CASSVMSRNTEAFF. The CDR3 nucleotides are TGTGCCAGCAGCGTAATGTCTCGGAACACTGAAGCTTTCTTT. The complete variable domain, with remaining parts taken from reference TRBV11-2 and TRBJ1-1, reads EAGVAQSPRYKIIEKRQSVAFWCNPISGHATLYWYQQILGQGPKLLIQFQNNGVVDDSQLPKDRFSAERLKGVDSTLKIQPAKLEDSAVYLCASSVMSRNTEAFFGQGTRLTVV.

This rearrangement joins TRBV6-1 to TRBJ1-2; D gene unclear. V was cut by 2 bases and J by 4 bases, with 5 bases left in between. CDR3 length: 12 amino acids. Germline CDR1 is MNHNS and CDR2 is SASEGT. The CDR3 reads CASSESGYGYTF. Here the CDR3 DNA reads TGTGCCAGCAGTGAATCGGGCTATGGCTACACCTTC.

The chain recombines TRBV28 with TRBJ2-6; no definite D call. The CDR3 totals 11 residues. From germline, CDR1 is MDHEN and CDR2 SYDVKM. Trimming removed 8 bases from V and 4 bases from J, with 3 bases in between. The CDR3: CASEGANVLTF. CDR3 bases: TGTGCCAGCGAGGGGGCCAACGTCCTGACTTTC.